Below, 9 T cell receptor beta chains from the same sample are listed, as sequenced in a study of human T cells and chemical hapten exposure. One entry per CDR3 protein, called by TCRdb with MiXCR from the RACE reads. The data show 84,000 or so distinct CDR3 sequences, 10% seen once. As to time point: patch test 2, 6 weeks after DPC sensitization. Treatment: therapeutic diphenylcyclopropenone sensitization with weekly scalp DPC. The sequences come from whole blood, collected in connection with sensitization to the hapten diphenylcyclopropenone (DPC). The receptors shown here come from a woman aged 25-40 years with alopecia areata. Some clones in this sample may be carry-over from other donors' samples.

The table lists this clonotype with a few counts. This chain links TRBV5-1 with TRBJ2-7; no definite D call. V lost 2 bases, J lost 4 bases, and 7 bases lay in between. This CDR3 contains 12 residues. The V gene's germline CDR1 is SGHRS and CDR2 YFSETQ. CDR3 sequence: CASSFDAYEQYF. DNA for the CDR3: TGCGCCAGCAGCTTTGACGCATACGAGCAGTACTTC.

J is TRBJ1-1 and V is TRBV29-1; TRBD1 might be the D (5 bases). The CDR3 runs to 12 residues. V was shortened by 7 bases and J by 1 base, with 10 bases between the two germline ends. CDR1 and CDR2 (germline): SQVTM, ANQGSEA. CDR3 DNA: TGCAGCGGGGGACTCAGGAACACTGAAGCTTTCTTT. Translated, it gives CSGGLRNTEAFF.

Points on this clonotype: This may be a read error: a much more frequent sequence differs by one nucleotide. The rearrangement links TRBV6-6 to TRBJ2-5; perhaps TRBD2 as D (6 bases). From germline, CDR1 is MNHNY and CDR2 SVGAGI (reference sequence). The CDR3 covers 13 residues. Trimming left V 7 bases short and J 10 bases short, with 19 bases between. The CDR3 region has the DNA TGTGCCAGCATTTTAGGAGGGACGGGGATCCAGTACTTC. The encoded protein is CASILGGTGIQYF.

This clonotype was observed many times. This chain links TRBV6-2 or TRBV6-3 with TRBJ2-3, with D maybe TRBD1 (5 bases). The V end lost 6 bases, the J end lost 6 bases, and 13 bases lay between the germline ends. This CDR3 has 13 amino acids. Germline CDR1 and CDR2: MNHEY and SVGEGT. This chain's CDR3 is CASRTSGFDTQYF. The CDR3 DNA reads TGTGCCAGCAGGACCTCAGGGTTCGATACGCAGTATTTT.

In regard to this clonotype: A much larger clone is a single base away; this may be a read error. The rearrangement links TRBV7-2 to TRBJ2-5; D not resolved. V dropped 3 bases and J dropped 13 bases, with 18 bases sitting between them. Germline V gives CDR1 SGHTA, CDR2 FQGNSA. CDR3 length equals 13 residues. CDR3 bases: TGTGCCAGCAGCTTTAACTTACAAGATCGTAGGTACTTC. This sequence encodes CASSFNLQDRRYF.

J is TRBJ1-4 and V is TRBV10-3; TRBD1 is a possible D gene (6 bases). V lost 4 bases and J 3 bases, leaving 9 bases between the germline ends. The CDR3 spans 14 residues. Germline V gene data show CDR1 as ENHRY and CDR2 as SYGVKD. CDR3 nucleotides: TGTGCCATCAGTGTAGGGGGTCCTAATGAAAAACTGTTTTTT. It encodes CAISVGGPNEKLFF.

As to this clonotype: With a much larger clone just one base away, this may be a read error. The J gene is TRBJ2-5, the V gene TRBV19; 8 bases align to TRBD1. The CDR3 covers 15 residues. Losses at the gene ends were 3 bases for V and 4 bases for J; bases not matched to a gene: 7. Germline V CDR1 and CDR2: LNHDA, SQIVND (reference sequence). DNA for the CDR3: TGTGCCAGTAGTATCAGGGGGCAGAGGGCAGAGACCCAGTACTTC. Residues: CASSIRGQRAETQYF. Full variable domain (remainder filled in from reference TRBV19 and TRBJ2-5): DGGITQSPKYLFRKEGQNVTLSCEQNLNHDAMYWYRQDPGQGLRLIYYSQIVNDFQKGDIAEGYSVSREKKESFPLTVTSAQKNPTAFYLCASSIRGQRAETQYFGPGTRLLVL.

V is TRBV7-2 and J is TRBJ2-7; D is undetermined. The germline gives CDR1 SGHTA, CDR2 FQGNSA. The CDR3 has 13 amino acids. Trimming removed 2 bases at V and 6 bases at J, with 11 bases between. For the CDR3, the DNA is TGTGCCAGCAGCTTACCCCCGCTTAGCGAGCAGTACTTC. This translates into CASSLPPLSEQYF.

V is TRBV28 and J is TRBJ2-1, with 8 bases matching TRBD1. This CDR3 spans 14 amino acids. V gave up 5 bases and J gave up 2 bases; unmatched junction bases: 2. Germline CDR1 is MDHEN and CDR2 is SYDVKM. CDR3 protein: CASSAGQAYNEQFF. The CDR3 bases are TGTGCCAGCAGTGCGGGACAGGCCTACAATGAGCAGTTCTTC.